This T cell receptor beta chain originates from a study of CXCR3-negative and CXCR3-positive naive CD8 T cells. Study in general: Summed over all libraries, TRB reads came to around 140 million, with about 1.5 +/- 0.3 million per library.

cDNA libraries for TRB were generated by 5' RACE incorporating UMI labels. From its re-call of the 5' RACE reads, TCRdb lists each CDR3 protein once, without DNA. The sample holds about 130,000 distinct CDR3 sequences. For this clonotype: Its antigen is currently unknown.

Study-level findings and limits: Naive CXCR3-positive and CXCR3-negative cells shared TRBV-TRBJ usage; memory cells diverged. The level of CXCR3 expression partially decreased after cryopreservation; the majority of assays used fresh PBMCs.

The receptor comes from a human donor in good health. Some clones in this sample may be carry-over from other donors' samples. The material sequenced was naive CXCR3- CD8+ T cells from blood. Regarding subset: CD45RO-CCR7+CD27+CD95- naive CD8+ T cells lacking CXCR3 (TNR3-).

The CDR3 region is CASSLASGAGTSYEQYF. V is TRBV5-1 and J is TRBJ2-7; TCRdb reports TRBD1, a call that lacks DNA to check it against. This CDR3 comprises 17 residues. In germline, CDR1 is SGHRS, CDR2 YFSETQ.